Listed below are T cell receptor beta chains from one sample, sequenced in a study of T-cell memory formation after mild COVID-19. Each CDR3 protein gets one entry after TCRdb re-called the 5' RACE reads with MiXCR. Found here are fewer than 250,000 distinct CDR3 sequences, 18% of them singletons; the top ten hold about 2.4%. The material sequenced was PBMCs or a T cell subset sorted from them (not recorded which). The receptors come from an adult woman who had mild COVID-19 (a few samples of this study predate the infection). Cell type and time point are not known. The CDR3 runs from the conserved cysteine through the conserved F or W. Each record gives: CDR3 protein, CDR3 DNA, D gene, clone size, V gene, J gene. D genes are given only for firm matches. Some rows mark clone size as missing; the rest say once, few, many or name a class of expanded clone.

CDR3 protein: CSARVVGTGELFF
CDR3 DNA: TGCAGTGCTAGGGTGGTTGGCACCGGGGAGCTGTTTTTT
D gene: NA
clone size: few
V gene: TRBV20-1
J gene: TRBJ2-2

CDR3 protein: CASSTYRGDYTF
CDR3 DNA: TGTGCCAGCAGCACTTACAGGGGAGACTACACCTTC
D gene: TRBD1
clone size: NA
V gene: TRBV7-2
J gene: TRBJ1-2

CDR3 protein: CATSGQGATDEQYF
CDR3 DNA: TGTGCCACCAGTGGGCAGGGGGCAACCGACGAGCAGTACTTC
D gene: TRBD1
clone size: NA
V gene: TRBV24-1
J gene: TRBJ2-7

CDR3 protein: CSVGGTDLNIQYF
CDR3 DNA: TGCAGCGTTGGGGGGACAGACCTAAACATTCAGTACTTC
D gene: TRBD1
clone size: NA
V gene: TRBV29-1
J gene: TRBJ2-4

CDR3 protein: CASSLTAAYNEQFF
CDR3 DNA: TGTGCCAGCAGCCTAACAGCCGCCTACAATGAGCAGTTCTTC
D gene: NA
clone size: many
V gene: TRBV7-9
J gene: TRBJ2-1

CDR3 protein: CASSQETDGRADEQFF
CDR3 DNA: TGCGCCAGCAGCCAAGAAACCGACGGGAGGGCCGATGAGCAGTTCTTC
D gene: TRBD2
clone size: NA
V gene: TRBV4-3
J gene: TRBJ2-1

CDR3 protein: CASSSGGGQEQFF
CDR3 DNA: TGTGCCAGCAGCTCCGGGGGGGGACAGGAGCAGTTCTTC
D gene: NA
clone size: few
V gene: TRBV7-7
J gene: TRBJ2-1

CDR3 protein: CSAPISGALDTQYF
CDR3 DNA: TGCAGTGCCCCTATTAGCGGGGCATTAGATACGCAGTATTTT
D gene: TRBD2
clone size: many
V gene: TRBV20-1
J gene: TRBJ2-3

CDR3 protein: CATSDPGRADTQYF
CDR3 DNA: TGTGCCACCAGTGACCCAGGCCGAGCAGATACGCAGTATTTT
D gene: NA
clone size: NA
V gene: TRBV24-1
J gene: TRBJ2-3

CDR3 protein: CASSQEEHRGRSEKLFF
CDR3 DNA: TGCGCCAGCAGCCAAGAGGAGCACAGGGGGCGTAGTGAAAAACTGTTTTTT
D gene: TRBD1
clone size: NA
V gene: TRBV4-3
J gene: TRBJ1-4

CDR3 protein: CASSFRDRGHEQFF
CDR3 DNA: TGTGCCAGCAGCTTCCGGGACAGGGGCCATGAGCAGTTCTTC
D gene: TRBD1
clone size: few
V gene: TRBV7-9
J gene: TRBJ2-1

CDR3 protein: CATRETGINQPQHF
CDR3 DNA: TGTGCCACCAGGGAGACAGGGATTAATCAGCCCCAGCATTTT
D gene: TRBD1
clone size: NA
V gene: TRBV24-1
J gene: TRBJ1-5

CDR3 protein: CASSTQRGAGTSYEQYF
CDR3 DNA: TGTGCCAGCTCAACGCAACGTGGGGCGGGAACCTCCTACGAGCAGTACTTC
D gene: NA
clone size: NA
V gene: TRBV18
J gene: TRBJ2-7

CDR3 protein: CASSYIRSSYEQYF
CDR3 DNA: TGTGCCAGCAGTTACATCAGGAGCTCCTACGAGCAGTACTTC
D gene: NA
clone size: few
V gene: TRBV6-5
J gene: TRBJ2-7

CDR3 protein: CAWSPLNADTQYF
CDR3 DNA: TGTGCCTGGAGTCCCCTGAATGCAGATACGCAGTATTTT
D gene: NA
clone size: few
V gene: TRBV30
J gene: TRBJ2-3

CDR3 protein: CASSLGPSGGPDTQYF
CDR3 DNA: TGCGCCAGCAGCTTGGGCCCTAGCGGGGGGCCAGATACGCAGTATTTT
D gene: TRBD2
clone size: few
V gene: TRBV5-1
J gene: TRBJ2-3

CDR3 protein: CSARDRYSPWGYTF
CDR3 DNA: TGCAGTGCTAGAGATCGCTACAGCCCCTGGGGCTACACCTTC
D gene: NA
clone size: few
V gene: TRBV20-1
J gene: TRBJ1-2

CDR3 protein: CASSIPTTTGELFF
CDR3 DNA: TGTGCCAGCAGTATACCGACTACTACCGGGGAGCTGTTTTTT
D gene: NA
clone size: NA
V gene: TRBV12-3/TRBV12-4
J gene: TRBJ2-2

CDR3 protein: CASRLTRTGEHEQYF
CDR3 DNA: TGTGCCAGCAGACTAACTAGGACAGGGGAGCACGAGCAGTACTTC
D gene: TRBD1
clone size: NA
V gene: TRBV7-8
J gene: TRBJ2-7

CDR3 protein: CASSFVAGAAKLFF
CDR3 DNA: TGTGCCAGCAGTTTCGTCGCAGGGGCGGCAAAACTGTTTTTT
D gene: NA
clone size: NA
V gene: TRBV12-3/TRBV12-4
J gene: TRBJ1-4

CDR3 protein: CASSLGQMSGSRTDTQYF
CDR3 DNA: TGTGCCAGCAGCTTAGGGCAAATGTCAGGGAGCAGGACAGATACGCAGTATTTT
D gene: NA
clone size: few
V gene: TRBV11-2
J gene: TRBJ2-3

CDR3 protein: CASSDGAHREQYF
CDR3 DNA: TGTGCCAGCAGTGATGGGGCCCACAGGGAGCAGTACTTC
D gene: NA
clone size: NA
V gene: TRBV2
J gene: TRBJ2-7

CDR3 protein: CASSRGDFGANVLTF
CDR3 DNA: TGTGCCAGCAGCCGGGGGGACTTTGGGGCCAACGTCCTGACTTTC
D gene: TRBD2
clone size: few
V gene: TRBV7-2
J gene: TRBJ2-6

CDR3 protein: CASRAGTGPNYGYTF
CDR3 DNA: TGTGCCAGCAGAGCCGGGACAGGGCCTAACTATGGCTACACCTTC
D gene: TRBD1
clone size: few
V gene: TRBV2
J gene: TRBJ1-2

CDR3 protein: CASSEFGRKDGYTF
CDR3 DNA: TGTGCCAGCAGTGAATTTGGCCGAAAGGATGGCTACACCTTC
D gene: NA
clone size: NA
V gene: TRBV25-1
J gene: TRBJ1-2

CDR3 protein: CASSLTLLAKNIQYF
CDR3 DNA: TGTGCCAGCAGTTTAACCCTGTTGGCCAAAAACATTCAGTACTTC
D gene: NA
clone size: NA
V gene: TRBV12-3/TRBV12-4
J gene: TRBJ2-4

CDR3 protein: CASSLQAGNGPYNEQFF
CDR3 DNA: TGTGCCAGCAGCTTACAAGCGGGAAACGGCCCCTACAATGAGCAGTTCTTC
D gene: TRBD2
clone size: NA
V gene: TRBV7-8
J gene: TRBJ2-1

CDR3 protein: CSVSDLGSSYEQYF
CDR3 DNA: TGCAGCGTTTCCGACCTCGGGAGCTCCTACGAGCAGTACTTC
D gene: NA
clone size: few
V gene: TRBV29-1
J gene: TRBJ2-7

CDR3 protein: CASSLRQARNTGELFF
CDR3 DNA: TGTGCCAGCAGCCTAAGACAGGCGCGGAACACCGGGGAGCTGTTTTTT
D gene: NA
clone size: NA
V gene: TRBV7-8
J gene: TRBJ2-2

CDR3 protein: CSARIAGLTDTQYF
CDR3 DNA: TGCAGTGCTAGGATAGCGGGGCTCACAGATACGCAGTATTTT
D gene: TRBD2
clone size: NA
V gene: TRBV20-1
J gene: TRBJ2-3

CDR3 protein: CSVSRQETGYTF
CDR3 DNA: TGCAGCGTTTCCCGGCAGGAGACTGGCTACACCTTC
D gene: NA
clone size: few
V gene: TRBV29-1
J gene: TRBJ1-2

CDR3 protein: CASSLEGAGNYGYTF
CDR3 DNA: TGTGCCAGCAGCCTCGAGGGGGCCGGGAACTATGGCTACACCTTC
D gene: TRBD1
clone size: few
V gene: TRBV6-4
J gene: TRBJ1-2

CDR3 protein: CASSRDIQSNQPQHF
CDR3 DNA: TGTGCCAGCAGTCGGGACATTCAGAGCAATCAGCCCCAGCATTTT
D gene: NA
clone size: few
V gene: TRBV12-3/TRBV12-4
J gene: TRBJ1-5

CDR3 protein: CASSLVRTETQYF
CDR3 DNA: TGTGCCAGCAGCTTAGTTAGAACGGAGACCCAGTACTTC
D gene: NA
clone size: NA
V gene: TRBV7-6
J gene: TRBJ2-5

CDR3 protein: CASSQDPVSGRLDEQYF
CDR3 DNA: TGTGCCAGCAGCCAAGACCCCGTTAGCGGGAGACTGGACGAGCAGTACTTC
D gene: TRBD2
clone size: NA
V gene: TRBV3-1
J gene: TRBJ2-7

CDR3 protein: CASSRQGVSGYTF
CDR3 DNA: TGTGCCAGCAGCAGACAGGGCGTGAGTGGCTACACCTTC
D gene: TRBD1
clone size: NA
V gene: TRBV2
J gene: TRBJ1-2

CDR3 protein: CASSQRTSGGLYEQYF
CDR3 DNA: TGCGCCAGCAGCCAAAGGACTAGCGGGGGGTTATACGAGCAGTACTTC
D gene: TRBD2
clone size: NA
V gene: TRBV4-1
J gene: TRBJ2-7

CDR3 protein: CSAQTPSGGRNEQFF
CDR3 DNA: TGCAGTGCTCAGACCCCTAGCGGGGGCCGCAATGAGCAGTTCTTC
D gene: TRBD2
clone size: few
V gene: TRBV20-1
J gene: TRBJ2-1

CDR3 protein: CASSQVAGGSWTF
CDR3 DNA: NA
D gene: NA
clone size: NA
V gene: TRBV3-1
J gene: TRBJ1-2

CDR3 protein: CASSLQGKEAFF
CDR3 DNA: TGTGCCAGCAGCCTACAGGGTAAAGAAGCTTTCTTT
D gene: NA
clone size: NA
V gene: TRBV3-1
J gene: TRBJ1-1

CDR3 protein: CATLWDRDDEQYF
CDR3 DNA: TGTGCCACCCTCTGGGACAGGGACGACGAGCAGTACTTC
D gene: TRBD1
clone size: NA
V gene: TRBV24-1
J gene: TRBJ2-7

CDR3 protein: CACWTGTGSYGYTF
CDR3 DNA: TGTGCCTGCTGGACCGGGACAGGGTCGTATGGCTACACCTTC
D gene: TRBD1
clone size: few
V gene: TRBV6-5
J gene: TRBJ1-2

CDR3 protein: CASSPHPGKDTQYF
CDR3 DNA: TGTGCTAGCAGCCCTCATCCGGGAAAAGATACGCAGTATTTT
D gene: NA
clone size: many
V gene: TRBV7-7
J gene: TRBJ2-3

CDR3 protein: CASSFYGNYGYTF
CDR3 DNA: TGTGCCAGCAGTTTTTACGGGAACTATGGCTACACCTTC
D gene: NA
clone size: few
V gene: TRBV12-3/TRBV12-4
J gene: TRBJ1-2

CDR3 protein: CASSSTPGVYNEQFF
CDR3 DNA: TGTGCCAGCAGCTCCACTCCCGGGGTTTACAATGAGCAGTTCTTC
D gene: NA
clone size: NA
V gene: TRBV7-6
J gene: TRBJ2-1

CDR3 protein: CASSFVGQHNSPLHF
CDR3 DNA: TGTGCCAGCAGCTTTGTAGGACAGCATAATTCACCCCTCCACTTT
D gene: NA
clone size: NA
V gene: TRBV7-8
J gene: TRBJ1-6

CDR3 protein: CASRVGQVNQPQHF
CDR3 DNA: TGTGCCAGCAGGGTGGGACAGGTCAATCAGCCCCAGCATTTT
D gene: TRBD1
clone size: few
V gene: TRBV6-2/TRBV6-3
J gene: TRBJ1-5

CDR3 protein: CASSIRGFGLDEQFF
CDR3 DNA: TGCGCCAGCAGCATCAGGGGTTTTGGGCTCGATGAGCAGTTCTTC
D gene: NA
clone size: few
V gene: TRBV5-1
J gene: TRBJ2-1

CDR3 protein: CASSTEQGSYEQYF
CDR3 DNA: TGTGCCAGTAGTACGGAACAGGGAAGCTACGAGCAGTACTTC
D gene: NA
clone size: few
V gene: TRBV19
J gene: TRBJ2-7

CDR3 protein: CASSRGGQPQHF
CDR3 DNA: TGTGCCAGCAGTCGAGGGGGGCAGCCCCAGCATTTT
D gene: NA
clone size: many
V gene: TRBV12-3/TRBV12-4
J gene: TRBJ1-5

CDR3 protein: CASSSGTGRDGYTF
CDR3 DNA: TGTGCCAGCAGCTCTGGAACAGGGAGGGATGGCTACACCTTC
D gene: NA
clone size: few
V gene: TRBV7-9
J gene: TRBJ1-2

CDR3 protein: CASSPWTGGTDTQYF
CDR3 DNA: TGTGCCAGCAGCCCTTGGACAGGGGGCACAGATACGCAGTATTTT
D gene: TRBD1
clone size: few
V gene: TRBV3-1
J gene: TRBJ2-3